This T cell receptor beta chain was recovered during a study of cytomegalovirus exposure and HLA in healthy donors. Germline V gives CDR1 SQVTM, CDR2 ANQGSEA. This CDR3 spans 13 amino acids. Trimming took 4 bases from V and 4 from J; bases not matched to a gene: 3. PCR involved 60 Vbeta and 13 Jbeta primers. Study processing details: Tens of millions of unique TCR beta chains, some 9.9 million of them shared, were counted by a later analysis. Assay: immunoSEQ multiplex PCR; the TCRdb copy retains only in-frame clones and omits some. V and J calls and clone size follow that table, whereas D and trimming were derived from the DNA. The sample contains roughly 150,000 clones, more than 65% of which appear only once. This clone was detected a few times. The antigen is undetermined. Study results and caveats: Cytomegalovirus status, reportedly, was diagnosed with high specificity and sensitivity by the classifier. Overall, some 160 TCR beta chains were annotated as cytomegalovirus-associated. A later analysis by the authors found several of the most significant clusters apparently linked to common viral pathogens.

The TCR was taken from a young man in good health and CMV-seronegative. The sample was PBMCs. The rearrangement joins TRBV29-1 to TRBJ2-1, with 8 bases matching TRBD1. CDR3 in amino acids: CSVAGQGYNEQFF. CDR3 coding DNA: TGCAGCGTTGCCGGACAGGGATACAATGAGCAGTTCTTC.